This is a list of T cell receptor beta chains from one sample in a study of blood T cells in healthy people across ages. TCRdb processed the 5' RACE reads anew with MiXCR; each CDR3 protein has one entry. The sample yields about 640,000 distinct CDR3 sequences, roughly 58% seen once. Source material: blood. Receptors originate from a man in his 60s in good health. Each CDR3 is given with its conserved first and last residue. D genes are given only for firm matches. Some rows have no size entry. The others give once, few or many, or a class for an expanded clone.

V gene: TRBV4-2
D gene: TRBD2
J gene: TRBJ2-5
clone size: .
CDR3 DNA: TGTGCCAGCAGCCACCGTAGCGGGGGAAACCAAGAGACCCAGTACTTC
CDR3 protein: CASSHRSGGNQETQYF

V gene: TRBV28
D gene: TRBD1
J gene: TRBJ1-5
clone size: .
CDR3 DNA: TGTGCCAGCAGTTTGTTGACAGGGGGCTATCAGCCCCAGCATTTT
CDR3 protein: CASSLLTGGYQPQHF

V gene: TRBV10-3
D gene: TRBD1
J gene: TRBJ2-7
clone size: few
CDR3 DNA: TGTGCCATCAGTGAGTCGGGACAGGGGTTCCACGAGCAGTACTTC
CDR3 protein: CAISESGQGFHEQYF

V gene: TRBV21-1
D gene: .
J gene: TRBJ2-3
clone size: .
CDR3 DNA: TGTGCCAGCAGCAAAGGTAGCGGGGGGCCCCCGACGCAGTATTTT
CDR3 protein: CASSKGSGGPPTQYF

V gene: TRBV18
D gene: .
J gene: TRBJ1-2
clone size: .
CDR3 DNA: TGTGCCAGCTCACCACCCAGGCAGGGCCATGGCTACACCTTC
CDR3 protein: CASSPPRQGHGYTF

V gene: TRBV20-1
D gene: TRBD1
J gene: TRBJ2-3
clone size: .
CDR3 DNA: TGCAGTGCTAGAGATTTGAGGACAGGGGGTTACACAGATACGCAGTATTTT
CDR3 protein: CSARDLRTGGYTDTQYF

V gene: TRBV3-1
D gene: TRBD1
J gene: TRBJ2-5
clone size: .
CDR3 DNA: TGTGCCAGCAGCCAACGACAGGGCCAAGAGACCCAGTACTTC
CDR3 protein: CASSQRQGQETQYF

V gene: TRBV25-1
D gene: .
J gene: TRBJ2-1
clone size: .
CDR3 DNA: TGTGCCAGCAGTGCCCATGAGCAGTTCTTC
CDR3 protein: CASSAHEQFF

V gene: TRBV5-6
D gene: .
J gene: TRBJ2-5
clone size: .
CDR3 DNA: TGTGCCAGCAGCCAGCATCTGAAAGAGACCCAGTACTTC
CDR3 protein: CASSQHLKETQYF

V gene: TRBV12-3/TRBV12-4
D gene: .
J gene: TRBJ1-5
clone size: .
CDR3 DNA: TGTGCCAGCAGTTCCGGGAGCGGCAATCAGCCCCAGCATTTT
CDR3 protein: CASSSGSGNQPQHF

V gene: TRBV11-2
D gene: .
J gene: TRBJ2-5
clone size: few
CDR3 DNA: TGTGCCAGCAGCCCCCGAATGGGAGAGACCCAGTACTTC
CDR3 protein: CASSPRMGETQYF

V gene: TRBV20-1
D gene: .
J gene: TRBJ1-1
clone size: .
CDR3 DNA: TGCAGTGCTAGAGATACAGGGTACACTGAAGCTTTCTTT
CDR3 protein: CSARDTGYTEAFF

V gene: TRBV7-2
D gene: .
J gene: TRBJ2-3
clone size: .
CDR3 DNA: TGTGCCAGCAGCCCGCAAGTGGGTCCAGGGGGCACAGATACGCAGTATTTT
CDR3 protein: CASSPQVGPGGTDTQYF

V gene: TRBV29-1
D gene: TRBD1
J gene: TRBJ1-2
clone size: .
CDR3 DNA: TGCAGCGTTGAAGATAGGAAAGGGGGCAGGGCTAACTATGGCTGCACCTTC
CDR3 protein: CSVEDRKGGRANYGCTF

V gene: TRBV9
D gene: .
J gene: TRBJ2-3
clone size: .
CDR3 DNA: TGTGCCAGCAGCGCCGCTAGCGTCGTCGCAGATACGCAGTATTTT
CDR3 protein: CASSAASVVADTQYF

V gene: TRBV10-3
D gene: .
J gene: TRBJ1-6
clone size: .
CDR3 DNA: TGTGCCATCAGTGAGTCGGATTCACCCCTCCACTTT
CDR3 protein: CAISESDSPLHF

V gene: TRBV5-1
D gene: .
J gene: TRBJ1-1
clone size: few
CDR3 DNA: TGCGCCAGCAGCTTGGAGGCAGCGAACACTGAAGCTTTCTTT
CDR3 protein: CASSLEAANTEAFF

V gene: TRBV2
D gene: .
J gene: TRBJ2-3
clone size: few
CDR3 DNA: TGTGCCAGCAAGAGGGACCTGGGAACAGATACGCAGTATTTT
CDR3 protein: CASKRDLGTDTQYF

V gene: TRBV3-1
D gene: TRBD2
J gene: TRBJ2-1
clone size: .
CDR3 DNA: TGTGCCAGCAGCCCGATTACCGGGGGGGGCCTAAATGAGCAGTTCTTC
CDR3 protein: CASSPITGGGLNEQFF

V gene: TRBV4-3
D gene: .
J gene: TRBJ2-3
clone size: .
CDR3 DNA: TGCGCCAGCAGCCAAGATAGGGGTGGTAGGTCAGATACGCAGTATTTT
CDR3 protein: CASSQDRGGRSDTQYF

V gene: TRBV4-2
D gene: TRBD1
J gene: TRBJ2-1
clone size: .
CDR3 DNA: TGTGCCAGCAGCCGAAGACAAGGACAGGGATACAATGAGCAGTTCTTC
CDR3 protein: CASSRRQGQGYNEQFF

V gene: TRBV12-3/TRBV12-4
D gene: TRBD1
J gene: TRBJ1-2
clone size: .
CDR3 DNA: TGTGCCAGCAGTACGTACAGGGGTGGCTACACCTTC
CDR3 protein: CASSTYRGGYTF

V gene: TRBV4-2
D gene: .
J gene: TRBJ2-5
clone size: .
CDR3 DNA: TGTGCCAGCAGCCAAGATGGGTTTGCCGTACTAGAGGGCAGTCGAGAGACCCAGTACTTC
CDR3 protein: CASSQDGFAVLEGSRETQYF

V gene: TRBV28
D gene: .
J gene: TRBJ2-7
clone size: .
CDR3 DNA: TGTGCCAGCACCATCTATGGGGACATATACAATGAGCAGTACTTC
CDR3 protein: CASTIYGDIYNEQYF

V gene: TRBV29-1
D gene: TRBD1
J gene: TRBJ2-5
clone size: .
CDR3 DNA: TGCAGCGCCCAGACAGGGACGATTGGAGAGACCCAGTACTTC
CDR3 protein: CSAQTGTIGETQYF